These T cell receptor beta chains were read from a single sample in a study of T cells in Graves' hyperthyroidism and ophthalmopathy. TCRdb re-called the multiplex PCR reads with MiXCR, one entry per CDR3 protein. The sample consists of around 800,000 distinct CDR3 sequences, roughly 37% of them appearing once. Sample: blood. Source of these receptors: a man between 18 and 29 years old with Graves' hyperthyroidism. Each CDR3 is given with its conserved first and last residue. A D gene is named only where the DNA matches it firmly. Only some rows state a clone size, as once, few, many or a class for expanded clones.

J: TRBJ1-6
size: many
D: -
V: TRBV7-2
DNA: TGTGCCAGCAGCTTACGCGCAGGGTGGGATTCACCCCTCCACTTT
CDR3: CASSLRAGWDSPLHF

J: TRBJ1-5
size: few
D: -
V: TRBV19
DNA: TGTGCCACCCTCCCAGGCGGGGGGGGAAATCAGCCCCAGCATTTT
CDR3: CATLPGGGGNQPQHF

J: TRBJ2-2
size: -
D: TRBD2
V: TRBV19
DNA: TGTGCCAGCAGCTTAACGTCGGGGGGGGTGACCGGGGAGCTGTTTTTT
CDR3: CASSLTSGGVTGELFF

J: TRBJ1-1
size: -
D: -
V: TRBV20-1
DNA: TGCAGTGTTTCCGTGGGCCACATGAACACTGAAGCTTTCTTT
CDR3: CSVSVGHMNTEAFF

J: TRBJ2-7
size: many
D: TRBD1
V: TRBV20-1
DNA: TGCAGTGCTAGACGGGACAGCCTGTACGAGCAGTACTTC
CDR3: CSARRDSLYEQYF

J: TRBJ2-7
size: -
D: TRBD2
V: TRBV29-1
DNA: TGCAGCGTTAATGGGACGACTAGCGGGGCCATCGAGCAGTACTTC
CDR3: CSVNGTTSGAIEQYF

J: TRBJ2-2
size: -
D: -
V: TRBV5-1
DNA: TGCGCCAGCAGAACAGACCCGAACACCGGGGAGCTGTTTTTT
CDR3: CASRTDPNTGELFF

J: TRBJ2-7
size: -
D: TRBD1
V: TRBV19
DNA: TGTGCCAGTAGTAGAGGTCCCCGCGGGACAGGTTCCTACGAGCAGTACTTC
CDR3: CASSRGPRGTGSYEQYF

J: TRBJ2-2
size: many
D: TRBD2
V: TRBV2
DNA: TGTGCCAGCAGTGACGGACTAGCGGGGACCGGGGAGCTGTTTTTT
CDR3: CASSDGLAGTGELFF

J: TRBJ1-4
size: -
D: -
V: TRBV2
DNA: TGTGCCAGCAGTGAGGCCTCGGGACGGCTGTTTTTT
CDR3: CASSEASGRLFF

J: TRBJ2-2
size: few
D: TRBD2
V: TRBV9
DNA: TGTGCCAGCAGCCAAATAGCGGGAGTAGACGGGGAGCTGTTTTTT
CDR3: CASSQIAGVDGELFF

J: TRBJ2-6
size: many
D: -
V: TRBV19
DNA: TGTGCCAGTAGTATAGTTGGGGTAGCTGGGGCCAACGTCCTGACTTTC
CDR3: CASSIVGVAGANVLTF

J: TRBJ1-3
size: -
D: -
V: TRBV15
DNA: TGTGCCACCAGCAGAGAACATCCCGGACAGCCTGGAAACACCATATATTTT
CDR3: CATSREHPGQPGNTIYF

J: TRBJ2-5
size: -
D: -
V: TRBV15
DNA: TGTGCCACCAGCAGGATCCAAGGGGCCCAGTACTTC
CDR3: CATSRIQGAQYF

J: TRBJ2-7
size: -
D: -
V: TRBV29-1
DNA: TGCAGCTTCAGTCGAGGGGTCGACGAGCAGTACTTC
CDR3: CSFSRGVDEQYF

J: TRBJ1-5
size: once
D: -
V: TRBV15
DNA: TGTGCCACCAGCAGTATCGGACAGTCCAATCAGCCCCAGCATTTT
CDR3: CATSSIGQSNQPQHF

J: TRBJ1-4
size: many
D: TRBD1
V: TRBV7-2
DNA: TGTGCCAGCAGTAAAACAGGGGCTGGTGAAAAACTGTTTTTT
CDR3: CASSKTGAGEKLFF

J: TRBJ2-7
size: -
D: -
V: TRBV5-8
DNA: TGTGCCAGCAGTTCCGGCCTAATGGGTGAGCAGTACTTC
CDR3: CASSSGLMGEQYF

J: TRBJ1-2
size: few
D: TRBD1
V: TRBV19
DNA: TGTGCCAGTAGTATAAGGGGGCAGGGAAGGGACTATGGCTACACCTTC
CDR3: CASSIRGQGRDYGYTF

J: TRBJ1-1
size: -
D: -
V: TRBV15
DNA: TGTGCCACCAGCAGCCTACTGGGGGAGCTGTTTGACACTGAAGCTTTCTTT
CDR3: CATSSLLGELFDTEAFF

J: TRBJ2-5
size: -
D: -
V: TRBV7-9
DNA: TGTGCCAGCAGCTTAGCGCTGGACGGGTTGGAGACCCAGTACTTC
CDR3: CASSLALDGLETQYF

J: TRBJ2-7
size: -
D: TRBD2
V: TRBV10-3
DNA: TGTGCCACTCGACGTGACCCAGCGGGAGTCCCAAGCGAGCAGTACTTC
CDR3: CATRRDPAGVPSEQYF

J: TRBJ2-2
size: -
D: -
V: TRBV2
DNA: TGTGCCAGCAGTGGGGTAGCGGACAACACCGGGGAGCTGTTTTTT
CDR3: CASSGVADNTGELFF

J: TRBJ2-2
size: few
D: TRBD1
V: TRBV19
DNA: TGTGCCAGTACGCCGGGACAGGGATACACCGGGGAGCTGTTTTTT
CDR3: CASTPGQGYTGELFF

J: TRBJ1-2
size: -
D: -
V: TRBV5-6
DNA: TGTGCCAGCAGCGCGGGACGTAGCTACACCTTC
CDR3: CASSAGRSYTF

J: TRBJ1-1
size: -
D: -
V: TRBV13
DNA: TGTGCCAGCCTCTCGGGACTTGGCACTGAAGCTTTCTTT
CDR3: CASLSGLGTEAFF

J: TRBJ1-4
size: -
D: -
V: TRBV6-5
DNA: TGTGCCATCAGTTACTCGACGGGAAGTGGGGAAAAACTGTTTTTT
CDR3: CAISYSTGSGEKLFF

J: TRBJ2-5
size: few
D: TRBD1
V: TRBV4-1
DNA: TGCGCCAGCAGTGCCGACAGGGGCCAGACCCAGTACTTC
CDR3: CASSADRGQTQYF

J: TRBJ1-1
size: few
D: -
V: TRBV20-1
DNA: TGCAGTGCTAGACCTATTGGGGTCGGCACTGAAGCTTTCTTT
CDR3: CSARPIGVGTEAFF